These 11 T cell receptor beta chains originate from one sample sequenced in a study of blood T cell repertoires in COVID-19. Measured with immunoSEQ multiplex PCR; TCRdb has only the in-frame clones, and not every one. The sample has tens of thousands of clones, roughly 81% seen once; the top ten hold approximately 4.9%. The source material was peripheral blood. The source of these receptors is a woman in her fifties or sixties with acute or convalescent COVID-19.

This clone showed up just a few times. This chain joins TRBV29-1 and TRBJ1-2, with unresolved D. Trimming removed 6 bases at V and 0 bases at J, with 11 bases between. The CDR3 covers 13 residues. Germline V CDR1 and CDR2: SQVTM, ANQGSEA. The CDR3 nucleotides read TGCAGCGTGACGACGGGAGCTAACTATGGCTACACCTTC. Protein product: CSVTTGANYGYTF.

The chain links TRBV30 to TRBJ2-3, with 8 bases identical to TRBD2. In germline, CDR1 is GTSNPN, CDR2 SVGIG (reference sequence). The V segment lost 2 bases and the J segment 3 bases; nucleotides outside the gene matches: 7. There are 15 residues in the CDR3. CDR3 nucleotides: TGTGCCTGGAGTCCGGGGGGGGGCGGGACAGATACGCAGTATTTT. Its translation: CAWSPGGGGTDTQYF. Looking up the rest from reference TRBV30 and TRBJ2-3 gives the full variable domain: SQTIHQWPATLVQPVGSPLSLECTVEGTSNPNLYWYRQAAGRGLQLLFYSVGIGQISSEVPQNLSASRPQDRQFILSSKKLLLSDSGFYLCAWSPGGGGTDTQYFGPGTRLTVL.

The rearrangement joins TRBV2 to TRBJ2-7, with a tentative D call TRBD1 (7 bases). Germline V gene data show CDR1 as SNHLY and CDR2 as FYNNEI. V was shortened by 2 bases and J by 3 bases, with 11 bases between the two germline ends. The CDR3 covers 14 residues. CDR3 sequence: CASSEYQGGYEQYF. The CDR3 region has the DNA TGTGCCAGCAGTGAATACCAGGGGGGCTACGAGCAGTACTTC.

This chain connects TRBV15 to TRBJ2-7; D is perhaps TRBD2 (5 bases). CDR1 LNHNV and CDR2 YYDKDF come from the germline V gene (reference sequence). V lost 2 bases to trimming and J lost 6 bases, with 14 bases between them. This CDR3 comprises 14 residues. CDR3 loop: CATSRSAVEGEQYF. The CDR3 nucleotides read TGTGCCACCAGCAGATCCGCCGTCGAGGGCGAGCAGTACTTC.

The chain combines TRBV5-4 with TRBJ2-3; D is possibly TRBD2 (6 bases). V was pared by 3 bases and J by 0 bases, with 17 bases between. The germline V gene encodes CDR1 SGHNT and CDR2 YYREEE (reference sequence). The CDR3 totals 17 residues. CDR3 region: CASSSKIAATSTDTQYF. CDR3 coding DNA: TGTGCCAGCAGCTCAAAGATAGCGGCAACTAGCACAGATACGCAGTATTTT.

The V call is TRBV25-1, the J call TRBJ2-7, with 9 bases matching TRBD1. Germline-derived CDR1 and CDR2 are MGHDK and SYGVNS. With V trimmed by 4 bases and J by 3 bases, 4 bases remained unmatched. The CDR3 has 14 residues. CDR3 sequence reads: CASSAGQGNYEQYF. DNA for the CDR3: TGTGCCAGCAGTGCCGGACAGGGGAACTACGAGCAGTACTTC.

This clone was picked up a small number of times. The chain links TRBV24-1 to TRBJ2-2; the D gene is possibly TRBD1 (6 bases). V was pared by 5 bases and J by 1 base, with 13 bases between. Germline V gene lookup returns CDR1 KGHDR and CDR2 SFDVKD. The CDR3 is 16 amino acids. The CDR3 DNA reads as TGTGCCACCAGTGCCCCGGGACAAAAGAACACCGGGGAGCTGTTTTTT. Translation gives CATSAPGQKNTGELFF.

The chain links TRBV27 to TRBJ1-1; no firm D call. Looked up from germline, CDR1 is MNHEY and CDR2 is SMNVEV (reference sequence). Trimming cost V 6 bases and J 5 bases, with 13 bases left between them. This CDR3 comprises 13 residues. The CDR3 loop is CASSHEAGTEAFF. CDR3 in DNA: TGTGCCAGCAGCCATGAGGCGGGTACTGAAGCTTTCTTT.

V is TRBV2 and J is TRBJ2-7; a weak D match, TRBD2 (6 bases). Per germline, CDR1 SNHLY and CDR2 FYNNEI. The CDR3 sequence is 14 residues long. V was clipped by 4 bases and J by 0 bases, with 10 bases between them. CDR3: CASSAGRNSYEQYF. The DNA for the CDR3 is TGTGCCAGCAGTGCTGGGAGGAACTCCTACGAGCAGTACTTC.

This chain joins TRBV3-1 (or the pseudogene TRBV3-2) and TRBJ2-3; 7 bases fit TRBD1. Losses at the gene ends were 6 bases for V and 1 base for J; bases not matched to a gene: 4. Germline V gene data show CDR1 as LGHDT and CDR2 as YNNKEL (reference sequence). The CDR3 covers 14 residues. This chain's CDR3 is CASSRTGGTDTQYF. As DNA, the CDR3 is TGTGCCAGCAGTCGAACAGGGGGCACAGATACGCAGTATTTT.

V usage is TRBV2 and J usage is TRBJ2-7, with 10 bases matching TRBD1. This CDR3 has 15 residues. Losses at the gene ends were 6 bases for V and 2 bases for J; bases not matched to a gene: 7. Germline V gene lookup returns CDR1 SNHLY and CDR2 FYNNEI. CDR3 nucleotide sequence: TGTGCCAGCAGGGGACAGGGGACCAATCCCTACGAGCAGTACTTC. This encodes CASRGQGTNPYEQYF.